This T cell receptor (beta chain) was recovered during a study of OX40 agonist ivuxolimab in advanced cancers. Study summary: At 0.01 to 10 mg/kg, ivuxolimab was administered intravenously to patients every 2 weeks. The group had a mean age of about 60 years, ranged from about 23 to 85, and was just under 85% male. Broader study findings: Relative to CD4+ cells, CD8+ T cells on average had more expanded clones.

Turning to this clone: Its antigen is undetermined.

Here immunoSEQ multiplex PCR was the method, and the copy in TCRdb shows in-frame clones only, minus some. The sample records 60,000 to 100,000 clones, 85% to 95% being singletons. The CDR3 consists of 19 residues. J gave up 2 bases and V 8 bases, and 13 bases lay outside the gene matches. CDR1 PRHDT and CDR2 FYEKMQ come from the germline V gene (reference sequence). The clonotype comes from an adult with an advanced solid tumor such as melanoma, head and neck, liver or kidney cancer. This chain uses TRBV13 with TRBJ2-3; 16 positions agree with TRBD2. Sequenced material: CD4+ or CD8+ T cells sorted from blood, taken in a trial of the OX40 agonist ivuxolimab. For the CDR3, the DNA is TGTGCCAGCCAGGCAACTGGGACTAGCGGGGGGGTATACACAGATACGCAGTATTTT. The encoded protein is CASQATGTSGGVYTDTQYF.